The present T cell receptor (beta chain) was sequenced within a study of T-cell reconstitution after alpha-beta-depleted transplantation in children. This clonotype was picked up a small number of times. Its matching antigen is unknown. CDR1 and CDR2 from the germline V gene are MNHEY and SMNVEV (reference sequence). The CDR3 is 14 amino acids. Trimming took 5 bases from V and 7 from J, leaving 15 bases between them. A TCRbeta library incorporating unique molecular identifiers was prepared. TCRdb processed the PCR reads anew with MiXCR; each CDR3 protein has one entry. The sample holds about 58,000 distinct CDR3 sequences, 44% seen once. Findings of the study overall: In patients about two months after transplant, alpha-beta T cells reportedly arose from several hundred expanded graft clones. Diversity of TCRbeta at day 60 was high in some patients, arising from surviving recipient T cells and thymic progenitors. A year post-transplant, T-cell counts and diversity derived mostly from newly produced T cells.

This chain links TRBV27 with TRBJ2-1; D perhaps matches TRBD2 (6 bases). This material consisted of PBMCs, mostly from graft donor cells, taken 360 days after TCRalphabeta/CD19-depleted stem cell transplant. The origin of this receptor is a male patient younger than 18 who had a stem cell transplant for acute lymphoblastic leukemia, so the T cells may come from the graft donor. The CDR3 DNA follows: TGTGCCAGCAGTCATGGGACTCGGGGGAATGAGCAGTTCTTC. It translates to CASSHGTRGNEQFF.